The rows below give T cell receptor beta chains drawn from one sample of a study of spatial heterogeneity in lung cancer. TCRdb itself ran the 5' RACE reads through MiXCR, one entry per CDR3 protein. Of 11,000 to 15,000 distinct CDR3 sequences in the sample, approximately 4.5% were seen once. This specimen was lung tumor tissue, taken at surgery. The receptor source for this set is a female donor with early-stage non-small cell lung cancer. Each CDR3 is given with its conserved first and last residue. Each record gives: J gene, clone size, V gene, D gene, CDR3 DNA, CDR3 protein. The D gene is left open where the match is weak. Clone size is shown for a subset of rows, as once, few, many or a class of expanded clone.

J gene: TRBJ1-3
clone size: many
V gene: TRBV19
D gene: -
CDR3 DNA: TGTGCCAGTAGTACGGACTCTGGAAACACCATATATTTT
CDR3 protein: CASSTDSGNTIYF

J gene: TRBJ2-3
clone size: many
V gene: TRBV6-1
D gene: TRBD2
CDR3 DNA: TGTGCCAGCAGTGAATTTGGCGGGGGAAGCACAGATACGCAGTATTTT
CDR3 protein: CASSEFGGGSTDTQYF

J gene: TRBJ1-1
clone size: many
V gene: TRBV5-1
D gene: TRBD1
CDR3 DNA: TGCGCCAGCAGACCACGTCCGGGACAGGAGGTAGCTTTCTTT
CDR3 protein: CASRPRPGQEVAFF

J gene: TRBJ1-6
clone size: many
V gene: TRBV6-1
D gene: -
CDR3 DNA: TGTGCCAGCAGTGAAGGGCCCCAATTGGGTGGATCACCCCTCCACTTT
CDR3 protein: CASSEGPQLGGSPLHF

J gene: TRBJ1-5
clone size: medium-sized
V gene: TRBV6-5
D gene: TRBD1
CDR3 DNA: TGTGCCAGCAGCTCGGACAGGGGGTCGCCCCAGCATTTT
CDR3 protein: CASSSDRGSPQHF

J gene: TRBJ1-1
clone size: many
V gene: TRBV19
D gene: -
CDR3 DNA: TGTGCCAGTAGGGGAGCCTACTTGAACACTGAAGCTTTCTTT
CDR3 protein: CASRGAYLNTEAFF

J gene: TRBJ2-3
clone size: -
V gene: TRBV28
D gene: TRBD1
CDR3 DNA: TGTGCCAGCGGGACAGGGGAAGGGACAGATACGCAGTATTTT
CDR3 protein: CASGTGEGTDTQYF

J gene: TRBJ1-1
clone size: many
V gene: TRBV30
D gene: -
CDR3 DNA: TGTGCCTGGAACTCGGGGCAGCAAAAGACTGAAGCTTTCTTT
CDR3 protein: CAWNSGQQKTEAFF

J gene: TRBJ2-3
clone size: many
V gene: TRBV5-1
D gene: -
CDR3 DNA: TGCGCCAGCAGCTTGGAGGTCGGTTTCACAGATACGCAGTATTTT
CDR3 protein: CASSLEVGFTDTQYF

J gene: TRBJ1-5
clone size: -
V gene: TRBV27
D gene: -
CDR3 DNA: TGTGCCAGCAGTTTTAGGGGGGCTAGCAATCAGCCCCAGCATTTT
CDR3 protein: CASSFRGASNQPQHF

J gene: TRBJ1-5
clone size: -
V gene: TRBV19
D gene: TRBD1
CDR3 DNA: TGTGCCAGTAGTTTCTACCAGGGGGTCCAGCCCCAGCATTTT
CDR3 protein: CASSFYQGVQPQHF

J gene: TRBJ2-5
clone size: many
V gene: TRBV6-5
D gene: -
CDR3 DNA: TGTGCCAGCCACGGGGGTGGGACCCAGTACTTC
CDR3 protein: CASHGGGTQYF

J gene: TRBJ1-4
clone size: many
V gene: TRBV6-5
D gene: -
CDR3 DNA: TGTGCCAGCAGTCACGGGACAACTAATGAAAAACTGTTTTTT
CDR3 protein: CASSHGTTNEKLFF

J gene: TRBJ2-5
clone size: once
V gene: TRBV27
D gene: -
CDR3 DNA: TGTGCCAGCGGACACCAAGAGACCCAGTACTTC
CDR3 protein: CASGHQETQYF

J gene: TRBJ1-2
clone size: many
V gene: TRBV7-2
D gene: -
CDR3 DNA: TGTGCCAGCAGCCCCCTGGGGGCCTATGGCTACACCTTC
CDR3 protein: CASSPLGAYGYTF

J gene: TRBJ2-1
clone size: many
V gene: TRBV27
D gene: -
CDR3 DNA: TGTGCCAGCAGGGGGACGGCCACCTACAATGAGCAGTTCTTC
CDR3 protein: CASRGTATYNEQFF

J gene: TRBJ1-1
clone size: large
V gene: TRBV12-3/TRBV12-4
D gene: -
CDR3 DNA: TGTGCCAGCAGTGCTCAAGCGGGGACTGAAGCTTTCTTT
CDR3 protein: CASSAQAGTEAFF

J gene: TRBJ2-5
clone size: many
V gene: TRBV18
D gene: -
CDR3 DNA: TGTGCCAGCTCACCACGTCGCTCCGCGGGCCAAGAGACCCAGTACTTC
CDR3 protein: CASSPRRSAGQETQYF

J gene: TRBJ1-4
clone size: many
V gene: TRBV7-9
D gene: -
CDR3 DNA: TGTGCCAGCAGCTTCCTGCAGGGTGAAAAACTGTTTTTT
CDR3 protein: CASSFLQGEKLFF

J gene: TRBJ1-6
clone size: many
V gene: TRBV4-3
D gene: TRBD1
CDR3 DNA: TGCGCCAGCAGCAAAGGGACAGGGGGACTTGAGGATTCACCCCTCCACTTT
CDR3 protein: CASSKGTGGLEDSPLHF

J gene: TRBJ1-2
clone size: many
V gene: TRBV5-1
D gene: -
CDR3 DNA: TGCGCCAGCAGCCTGGGGGGGCAACGTGCCTATGGCTACACCTTC
CDR3 protein: CASSLGGQRAYGYTF

J gene: TRBJ1-1
clone size: few
V gene: TRBV28
D gene: -
CDR3 DNA: TGTGCCAGCAGATCACTGGGACTTGAAGCTTTCTTT
CDR3 protein: CASRSLGLEAFF

J gene: TRBJ2-3
clone size: many
V gene: TRBV7-2
D gene: -
CDR3 DNA: TGTGCCAGCAGCTCCCTACCAAACCTTTACACAGATACGCAGTATTTT
CDR3 protein: CASSSLPNLYTDTQYF

J gene: TRBJ1-1
clone size: many
V gene: TRBV18
D gene: -
CDR3 DNA: TGTGCCAGCTCATCCACCAGCACTGAAGCTTTCTTT
CDR3 protein: CASSSTSTEAFF

J gene: TRBJ2-6
clone size: medium-sized
V gene: TRBV7-9
D gene: -
CDR3 DNA: TGTGCGAGCACTGTAAGCTCTGGGGCCAACGTCCTGACTTTC
CDR3 protein: CASTVSSGANVLTF

J gene: TRBJ1-2
clone size: many
V gene: TRBV18
D gene: TRBD1
CDR3 DNA: TGTGCCAGCTCACCCGGCGGGACAGGGGAGGGCTACACCTTC
CDR3 protein: CASSPGGTGEGYTF

J gene: TRBJ1-1
clone size: many
V gene: TRBV27
D gene: -
CDR3 DNA: TGTGCCACTAAATCAAAGGGGGGCTCCTACACTGAAGCTTTCTTT
CDR3 protein: CATKSKGGSYTEAFF

J gene: TRBJ2-1
clone size: many
V gene: TRBV6-2/TRBV6-3
D gene: -
CDR3 DNA: TGTGCCAGCAGTAAAGAAGGGAGGCGCTACAATGAGCAGTTCTTC
CDR3 protein: CASSKEGRRYNEQFF

J gene: TRBJ1-2
clone size: -
V gene: TRBV18
D gene: -
CDR3 DNA: TGTGCCAGCTCACCCAGGGGTGAACATGGCTACACCTTC
CDR3 protein: CASSPRGEHGYTF

J gene: TRBJ1-2
clone size: many
V gene: TRBV12-3/TRBV12-4
D gene: TRBD1
CDR3 DNA: TGTGCCAGCAGCACTTGGACAGGGCGTATCGATGGCTACACCTTC
CDR3 protein: CASSTWTGRIDGYTF

J gene: TRBJ1-1
clone size: many
V gene: TRBV18
D gene: -
CDR3 DNA: TGTGCCAGCTCACCACTCGGGGACTCGGACACTGAAGCTTTCTTT
CDR3 protein: CASSPLGDSDTEAFF

J gene: TRBJ2-3
clone size: many
V gene: TRBV20-1
D gene: TRBD2
CDR3 DNA: TGCAGTGCTAGAGCCCCGTCGGGCGGGGGTACGCAGTATTTT
CDR3 protein: CSARAPSGGGTQYF